The 7 T cell receptor beta chains below come from one sample, sequenced in a study of cytomegalovirus exposure and HLA in healthy donors. 13 Jbeta primers and 60 Vbeta primers were used for the PCR. Profiled with immunoSEQ multiplex PCR; TCRdb holds only in-frame clones, not every one. The sample lists 130,000 to 150,000 clones; roughly 80% were seen once. Input material: PBMCs. The receptors shown here come from a man in his forties in good health and CMV-seropositive.

The genes are TRBV5-8 and TRBJ1-4, with D perhaps matching TRBD1 (5 bases). The CDR3 runs to 15 residues. CDR1 SGHTS and CDR2 YDEGEE come from the germline V gene. The V and J ends lost 4 bases and 4 bases respectively, with 14 bases between them. CDR3 nucleotide sequence: TGTGCCAGCAGCGCAGGGAGGCGGGGTAATGAAAAACTGTTTTTT. Its protein is CASSAGRRGNEKLFF.

The chain has TRBV27 and TRBJ1-1, with TRBD1 matching over 7 bases. The V gene's germline CDR1 is MNHEY and CDR2 SMNVEV (reference sequence). This CDR3 comprises 17 residues. The ends lost 5 bases at V and 2 bases at J; junction bases unmatched: 14. In DNA, the CDR3 is TGTGCCAGCAGTCCAACCATCAACAGGGGTCGAAACACTGAAGCTTTCTTT. It encodes CASSPTINRGRNTEAFF.

The genes are TRBV6-5 and TRBJ2-2, with 7 bases aligning to TRBD2. There are 16 residues in the CDR3. Germline assignment: CDR1 MNHEY and CDR2 SVGAGI. The trim removed 2 bases at V and 1 base at J, leaving 4 bases unmatched. The CDR3 protein is CASSYGASGNTGELFF. DNA of the CDR3: TGTGCCAGCAGTTACGGGGCTAGCGGGAACACCGGGGAGCTGTTTTTT.

The J gene is TRBJ1-4, the V gene TRBV15, with TRBD1 identical over 7 bases. CDR3 length: 14 amino acids. The ends lost 0 bases at V and 7 bases at J; junction bases unmatched: 2. Germline CDR1 reads LNHNV; CDR2 reads YYDKDF (reference sequence). The DNA of the CDR3 is TGTGCCACCAGCAGAGAACAGGGGATTGAAAAACTGTTTTTT. Translating it yields CATSREQGIEKLFF. Full variable domain (outside the CDR3, taken from reference TRBV15 and TRBJ1-4): DAMVIQNPRYQVTQFGKPVTLSCSQTLNHNVMYWYQQKSSQAPKLLFHYYDKDFNNEADTPDNFQSRRPNTSFCFLDIRSPGLGDTAMYLCATSREQGIEKLFFGSGTQLSVL.

This clone came up a few times. V and J are TRBV7-9 and TRBJ1-5; D call uncertain. CDR3 length equals 12 residues. V was clipped by 4 bases and J by 4 bases, with 5 bases between them. In germline, CDR1 is SEHNR, CDR2 FQNEAQ (reference sequence). The CDR3 DNA reads TGTGCCAGCAGCTCTTTTAATCAGCCCCAGCATTTT. This encodes CASSSFNQPQHF.

The V call is TRBV18, the J call TRBJ2-6, with 10 bases that match TRBD1. CDR1 and CDR2 from the germline V gene are KGHSH and LQKENI. The J segment lost 0 bases and the V segment lost 3 bases, leaving 14 bases of the junction unmatched. The CDR3 spans 21 residues. The CDR3 region is CASSPYRTATGGSSGANVLTF. The CDR3, as DNA: TGTGCCAGCTCACCCTACCGGACTGCGACAGGGGGCAGCTCTGGGGCCAACGTCCTGACTTTC. Drawing the rest from reference TRBV18 and TRBJ2-6, the complete variable domain is NAGVMQNPRHLVRRRGQEARLRCSPMKGHSHVYWYRQLPEEGLKFMVYLQKENIIDESGMPKERFSAEFPKEGPSILRIQQVVRGDSAAYFCASSPYRTATGGSSGANVLTFGAGSRLTVL.

The chain has TRBV7-9 and TRBJ2-1; no clear D. This CDR3 is 14 amino acids long. Trimming cost V 1 base and J 3 bases, with 7 bases left between them. Germline-derived CDR1 and CDR2 are SEHNR and FQNEAQ (reference sequence). The CDR3 DNA sequence: TGTGCCAGCAGCTTAGTGCGTCGCTACAATGAGCAGTTCTTC. It codes for CASSLVRRYNEQFF.